The 30 T cell receptor beta chains listed next were all sequenced from one sample in a study of CDR3 diversity in severe acne. TCRdb reprocessed the PCR reads via MiXCR and lists one record per CDR3 protein. The table has about 85,000 distinct CDR3 sequences, about 48% seen once; the top ten hold about a tenth. The material sequenced was blood. The receptors originated from a male donor in good health, serving as a control.

CDR3 amino acids: CASSQDRGEGDTEAFF. The CDR3 coding sequence is TGTGCCAGCAGCCAGGACAGGGGGGAAGGGGACACTGAAGCTTTCTTT. The chain joins TRBV6-5 to TRBJ1-1; TRBD1 aligns across 10 bases. J gave up 3 bases and V 6 bases, and 10 bases lay outside the gene matches. Germline values: CDR1 MNHEY, CDR2 SVGAGI. The CDR3 extends over 16 amino acids.

The V call is TRBV6-1, the J call TRBJ1-3; no reliable D call. CDR3 length equals 24 residues. Germline assignment: CDR1 MNHNS and CDR2 SASEGT. The V end lost 2 bases, the J end lost 8 bases, and 43 bases lay between the germline ends. The CDR3 region has the DNA TGTGCCAGCAGTGAATGTTCGGCCCACTGCTCTGACCTGCGGGCCTACAGCTATGGCTACACCATATATTTT. It codes for CASSECSAHCSDLRAYSYGYTIYF.

This clonotype came up once. Mismatch with germline at one junction end may stem from a read error. The rearrangement links TRBV20-1 to TRBJ2-2; perhaps D is TRBD1 or TRBD2 (5 bases each). Per germline, CDR1 DFQATT and CDR2 SNEGSKA (reference sequence). This CDR3 has 15 residues. The CDR3 DNA reads TGCAGTGCTAGTGATTTATCAATGGACACCGGGGAGCTGTCTTGG. It translates to CSASDLSMDTGELSW.

The sample holds a few counts of this clonotype. V gene TRBV13 combines with J gene TRBJ1-1; D is unclear. V lost 5 bases, J lost 4 bases, and 11 bases lay in between. This CDR3 spans 13 amino acids. Germline CDR1 and CDR2: PRHDT and FYEKMQ (reference sequence). DNA for the CDR3: TGTGCCAGCAGCCTATCCTCAGGCACTGAAGCTTTCTTT. Its protein is CASSLSSGTEAFF.

The sample holds many counts of this clonotype. V is TRBV9 and J is TRBJ2-1; unclear D gene. Trimming took off 4 bases at V and 5 bases at J, with 7 bases between the two ends. The CDR3 loop spans 12 amino acids. CDR1 is SGDLS and CDR2 is YYNGEE in the germline V gene. The CDR3 sequence: CASSPGHNEQFF. In DNA form, the CDR3 reads TGTGCCAGCAGCCCCGGGCACAATGAGCAGTTCTTC.

This clonotype was detected many times. V and J are TRBV20-1 and TRBJ1-1; D gene ambiguous. This CDR3 has 13 amino acids. The ends were cut back, 1 base at V and 1 base at J, with 7 bases in the middle. Germline lookup yields CDR1 DFQATT and CDR2 SNEGSKA (reference sequence). The chain's CDR3 is CSARVRQNTEAFF. In DNA form, the CDR3 reads TGCAGTGCTAGAGTCAGACAGAACACTGAAGCTTTCTTT.

CDR3 DNA sequence: TGTGCCAGCAGTGCGGAGGCTAGCAATCAGCCCCAGCATTTT. Amino acids: CASSAEASNQPQHF. This chain uses TRBV6-4 with TRBJ1-5; no firm D call. The ends were cut back, 4 bases at V and 0 bases at J, with 7 bases in the middle. The CDR3 length is 14 residues. Looked up from germline, CDR1 is MRHNA and CDR2 is SNTAGT.

The chain is built from TRBV29-1 and TRBJ2-7, with D possibly TRBD1 on 5 matching bases. V lost 5 bases and J 1 base, leaving 15 bases between the germline ends. Per germline, CDR1 SQVTM and CDR2 ANQGSEA. The CDR3 runs to 14 residues. The CDR3 spells CSVRISRQSYEQYF. The CDR3 bases are TGCAGCGTTCGTATCTCAAGACAGTCCTACGAGCAGTACTTC.

This clonotype has just a few counts. The chain carries TRBV4-1 and TRBJ1-6; 9 positions match TRBD1. Trimming cost V 3 bases and J 6 bases; bases outside gene matches: 3. The CDR3 extends over 15 amino acids. In germline, CDR1 is MGHRA, CDR2 YSYEKL. The CDR3 nucleotides read TGCGCCAGCAGCCAGGGGACAGGGCCTAATTCACCCCTCCACTTT. It translates to CASSQGTGPNSPLHF.

The CDR3 DNA reads as TGCGCCAGCAGCTTCTCTAGCGGGGGCACAGATACGCAGTATTTT. Encoded protein: CASSFSSGGTDTQYF. The chain is built from TRBV5-1 and TRBJ2-3, with 9 bases identical to TRBD2. Germline CDR1 and CDR2: SGHRS and YFSETQ. The CDR3 is made up of 15 amino acids. The V gene end was trimmed by 2 bases and the J gene end by 1 base; junction bases not matched to a gene: 2.

This clonotype was counted ten times or more. The CDR3 nucleotides read TGTGCCAGCAGCTTAACAGACTCCTACAATGAGCAGTTCTTC. Translated, it gives CASSLTDSYNEQFF. This chain joins TRBV7-9 and TRBJ2-1; D gene uncertain. Looked up from germline, CDR1 is SEHNR and CDR2 is FQNEAQ (reference sequence). The CDR3 totals 14 residues. Deletions cut 2 bases from V and 0 bases from J, with 5 bases between.

In its sample, this clonotype was seen a few times. The J gene is TRBJ1-5, the V gene TRBV9; D call uncertain. Germline values: CDR1 SGDLS, CDR2 YYNGEE. V shed 4 bases and J shed 11 bases, with 19 bases lying between them. CDR3 length: 14 residues. CDR3: CASSSRTEFGTQHF. The CDR3 DNA sequence: TGTGCCAGCAGCTCCAGGACCGAGTTTGGGACCCAGCATTTT.

This clonotype was seen ten or more times. The rearrangement links TRBV3-1 to TRBJ2-7; TRBD1 agrees at 11 bases. In germline, CDR1 is LGHDT, CDR2 YNNKEL (reference sequence). The CDR3 has 15 residues. The V gene end was trimmed by 4 bases and the J gene end by 4 bases; junction bases not matched to a gene: 6. The CDR3: CASSLSDRGQYEQYF. The CDR3, as DNA: TGTGCCAGCAGCCTCTCGGACAGGGGGCAGTACGAGCAGTACTTC.

In this sample, this clonotype turned up many times. The gene calls are TRBV5-1 and TRBJ1-2, with TRBD1 matching 8 bases. The ends lost 0 bases at V and 8 bases at J; junction bases unmatched: 9. CDR1 is SGHRS and CDR2 is YFSETQ in the germline V gene. CDR3 length: 15 amino acids. The CDR3 bases are TGCGCCAGCAGCTTGGACGGACAGGGTATTGACGGCTACACCTTC. Its protein is CASSLDGQGIDGYTF.

V usage is TRBV9 and J usage is TRBJ1-1, with unresolved D. This CDR3 is built from 12 residues. The V gene's germline CDR1 is SGDLS and CDR2 YYNGEE. Trimming took 4 bases from V and 6 from J, leaving 10 bases between them. CDR3 coding DNA: TGTGCCAGCAGCCTCCCCGGGGCTGAAGCTTTCTTT. Amino acid sequence: CASSLPGAEAFF.

This clonotype was detected many times. V and J are TRBV7-8 and TRBJ2-5, with D uncertain. The CDR3 has 15 amino acids. V was pared by 2 bases and J by 5 bases, with 15 bases between. CDR1 and CDR2 (germline): SGHVS, FQNEAQ. The CDR3 DNA is TGTGCCAGCAGCTTACTCGCGAACAGCCCCGAGACCCAGTACTTC. This translates into CASSLLANSPETQYF.

The chain recombines TRBV20-1 with TRBJ2-7; 7 bases align to TRBD2. The DNA end favors TRBJ2-1, so the J call may be wrong. The length of the CDR3 is 14 residues. Looked up from germline, CDR1 is DFQATT and CDR2 is SNEGSKA (reference sequence). For the CDR3, the DNA is TGCAGTGCTAGTGGACTAGATATCCTCGTTGAGCAGTTCTTC. Translated, it gives CSASGLDILVEQFF.

J is TRBJ2-7 and V is TRBV7-2; 9 nucleotides match TRBD1. The V and J ends lost 5 bases and 2 bases, in that order; junction bases with no gene match: 4. The CDR3 has 14 amino acids. Germline V lookup: CDR1 SGHTA, CDR2 FQGNSA. CDR3 amino acids: CASSPGTGTYEQYV. The CDR3 region has the DNA TGTGCCAGCAGCCCCGGGACAGGGACCTACGAGCAGTACGTC.

This clonotype was picked up many times. V usage is TRBV19 and J usage is TRBJ1-1; D is uncertain. There are 15 residues in the CDR3. Germline V gene lookup returns CDR1 LNHDA and CDR2 SQIVND (reference sequence). V lost 5 bases, J lost 5 bases, and 18 bases lay in between. The CDR3 loop reads CASSQDRRDGTEAFF. Written as DNA, the CDR3 is TGTGCCAGTAGTCAAGACCGACGGGATGGAACTGAAGCTTTCTTT.

This clonotype came up once. V and J are TRBV4-3 and TRBJ1-2; D perhaps matches TRBD1 (6 bases). Germline values: CDR1 LGHNA, CDR2 YSLEER. This CDR3 has 14 residues. Trimming removed 0 bases from V and 6 bases from J, with 11 bases in between. The CDR3 region is CASSQDPGVDGYTF. CDR3 bases: TGCGCCAGCAGCCAAGATCCAGGGGTAGATGGCTACACCTTC.

Of note for this clonotype: A much larger clone lies a single base off, so this may be a read error. Here the CDR3 DNA reads TGTGCCAGCAGTTTATCCGAAAGAAACTATGGCTGCACCTTC. Translated: CASSLSERNYGCTF. The chain recombines TRBV25-1 with TRBJ1-2; D uncertain. Per germline, CDR1 MGHDK and CDR2 SYGVNS. The CDR3 consists of 14 residues.

A remark on this clonotype: Without the conserved terminal phenylalanine or tryptophan, this CDR3 likely stems from a read error. V is TRBV20-1 and J is TRBJ2-7, with D possibly matching TRBD2 (6 bases). Trimming removed 6 bases from V and 6 bases from J, with 24 bases in between. The CDR3 is made up of 15 amino acids. In germline, CDR1 is DFQATT, CDR2 SNEGSKA (reference sequence). The CDR3 sequence: CSARLSGLGGGEQYL. The DNA for the CDR3 is TGCAGTGCCAGACTCTCGGGACTGGGAGGCGGCGAGCAGTACCTC.

J is TRBJ2-3 and V is TRBV2, with 8 nucleotides matching TRBD2. The CDR3 sequence is 12 residues long. Trimming took 9 bases from V and 12 from J; bases not matched to a gene: 11. Germline assignment: CDR1 SNHLY and CDR2 FYNNEI. Here the CDR3 DNA reads TGTGCCAGTATCACTAGCGGAGCCTACCAGTATTTT. Translated, it gives CASITSGAYQYF.

This clonotype was counted ten times or more. The rearrangement uses TRBV18 and TRBJ2-3; 9 nucleotides match TRBD2. Per the germline V gene, CDR1 is KGHSH and CDR2 is LQKENI. The CDR3 has 17 amino acids. Unmatched junction bases numbered 13, after V lost 3 bases and J lost 6 bases. The CDR3 spells CASSPPGTALAGDTQYF. CDR3 coding DNA: TGTGCCAGCTCACCGCCTGGGACAGCACTAGCGGGTGATACGCAGTATTTT.

The chain recombines TRBV12-3 or TRBV12-4 with TRBJ1-1; TRBD1 agrees at 10 bases. Germline trimming cut 6 bases from V and 6 bases from J; bases unmatched to any gene: 7. The CDR3 is made up of 14 amino acids. The chain's CDR3 is CASRTGTGAAEAFF. The CDR3 DNA reads as TGTGCCAGCAGAACCGGGACAGGGGCGGCTGAAGCTTTCTTT.

The rearrangement joins TRBV20-1 to TRBJ1-1, with D maybe TRBD1 (5 bases). V was trimmed by 1 base and J by 5 bases, leaving 17 bases between them. Per germline, CDR1 DFQATT and CDR2 SNEGSKA (reference sequence). The CDR3 contains 15 residues. The CDR3 DNA follows: TGCAGTGCTAGAGGAGCGGGCGGGGGACTAACTGAAGCTTTCTTT. Translating it yields CSARGAGGGLTEAFF.

This chain links TRBV5-1 with TRBJ2-3, with 8 nucleotides matching TRBD2. This CDR3 comprises 13 residues. Trimming took 5 bases from V and 6 from J; bases not matched to a gene: 5. Germline CDR1 is SGHRS and CDR2 is YFSETQ. The CDR3 region has the DNA TGCGCCAGCAGTAGCGGGGCCGGGGATACGCAGTATTTT. Amino acid sequence: CASSSGAGDTQYF.

The J gene is TRBJ2-5, the V gene TRBV7-2; 10 nucleotides agree with TRBD1. Germline V gene data show CDR1 as SGHTA and CDR2 as FQGNSA. The CDR3 loop spans 18 amino acids. Germline trimming cut 5 bases from V and 2 bases from J; bases unmatched to any gene: 14. The CDR3 here is CASSPGTGAGAWQETQYF. The CDR3 DNA is TGTGCCAGCAGCCCCGGGACAGGGGCGGGAGCTTGGCAAGAGACCCAGTACTTC.

This chain links TRBV20-1 with TRBJ1-2; D possibly corresponds to TRBD1 (6 bases). Between the trimmed V and J ends, which lost 5 bases and 5 bases, there was a span of 15 bases. The germline V gene has CDR1 DFQATT and CDR2 SNEGSKA (reference sequence). This CDR3 is 13 amino acids long. The CDR3, as DNA: TGCAGTGCTCAGAGGGGGTTTGAGTATGGCTACACCTTC. Translated: CSAQRGFEYGYTF.

The chain links TRBV12-3 or TRBV12-4 to TRBJ2-4; perhaps D is TRBD1 or TRBD2 (5 bases each). Trimming took 6 bases from V and 9 from J, leaving 15 bases between them. The CDR3 sequence is 13 residues long. CDR3 in amino acids: CASSWDGIGIQYF. The CDR3 nucleotides are TGTGCCAGCAGCTGGGACGGAATAGGCATTCAGTACTTC.